This T cell receptor beta chain was identified in a study of cytomegalovirus exposure and HLA in healthy donors. Trimming cost V 2 bases and J 4 bases; bases outside gene matches: 7. There are 16 residues in the CDR3. Germline loops: CDR1 MNHEY, CDR2 SVGAGI. Use of 60 Vbeta and 13 Jbeta primers characterized the PCR. Repertoires were generated with immunoSEQ multiplex PCR, while TCRdb's copy carries only in-frame clones and drops some. The table lists approximately 220,000 clones, around 76% of them singletons. The sequencing input was PBMCs. This clonotype was sampled from a man younger than 35 in good health and CMV-seronegative. The chain has TRBV6-5 and TRBJ1-2; TRBD1 matches at 10 bases. The CDR3 nucleotides are TGTGCCAGCAGTTACCATCAGACAGGGGGCGGCTATGGCTACACCTTC. This codes for CASSYHQTGGGYGYTF.